This TCR beta chain was profiled in a study of blood T cell repertoires in COVID-19. Across the whole study: Material from acute and convalescent COVID-19 was sourced from the United States, Italy and Spain.

The germline V gene has CDR1 LNHDA and CDR2 SQIVND (reference sequence). The junction had 6 bases not matched to a gene; V was cut back by 10 bases and J by 0 bases. This CDR3 spans 15 amino acids. Assay: immunoSEQ multiplex PCR; the TCRdb copy retains only in-frame clones and omits some. The sample has roughly 68,000 clones; around nine tenths are singletons. The TCR was taken from a middle-aged woman who had recovered from COVID-19. V is TRBV19 and J is TRBJ2-2, with 9 bases that match TRBD2. The sample taken for sequencing was PBMCs or T cells enriched from blood (not recorded which). DNA for the CDR3: TGTGCCACCTCTAGCGGGGCAGCGAACACCGGGGAGCTGTTTTTT. It encodes CATSSGAANTGELFF.